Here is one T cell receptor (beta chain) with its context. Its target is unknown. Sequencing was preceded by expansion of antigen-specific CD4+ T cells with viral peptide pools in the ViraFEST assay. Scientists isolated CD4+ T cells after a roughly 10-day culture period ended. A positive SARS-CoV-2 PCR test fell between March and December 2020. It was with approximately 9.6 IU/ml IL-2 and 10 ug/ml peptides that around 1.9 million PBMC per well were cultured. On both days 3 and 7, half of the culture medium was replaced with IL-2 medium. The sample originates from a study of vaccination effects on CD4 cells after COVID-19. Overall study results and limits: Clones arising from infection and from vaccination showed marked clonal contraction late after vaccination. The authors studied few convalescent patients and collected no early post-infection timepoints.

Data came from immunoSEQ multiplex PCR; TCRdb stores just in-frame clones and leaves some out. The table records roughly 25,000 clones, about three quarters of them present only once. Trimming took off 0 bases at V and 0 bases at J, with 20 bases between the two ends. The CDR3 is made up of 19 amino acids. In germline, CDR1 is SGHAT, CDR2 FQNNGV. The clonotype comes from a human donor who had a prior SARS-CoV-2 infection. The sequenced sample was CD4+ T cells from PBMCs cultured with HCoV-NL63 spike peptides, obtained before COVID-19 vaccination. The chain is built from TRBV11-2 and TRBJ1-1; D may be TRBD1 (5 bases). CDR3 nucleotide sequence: TGTGCCAGCAGCTTAGATCCTCTGAAGGCAGGGAGGTTGAACACTGAAGCTTTCTTT. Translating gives CASSLDPLKAGRLNTEAFF.